The 30 T cell receptor beta chains presented below share a single source sample, sequenced in a study of Ad26.COV2.S vaccination and SARS-CoV-2 variants. Produced via immunoSEQ multiplex PCR; TCRdb's table is partial and in-frame only. The repertoire holds under 150,000 clones, with roughly 85% as singletons. The material sequenced was peripheral blood, taken after recovery from COVID-19. These receptors were collected from a human donor who had recovered from COVID-19.

The V call is TRBV28, the J call TRBJ1-5, with D tentatively TRBD1 (5 bases). V lost 11 bases and J 6 bases, leaving 23 bases between the germline ends. Per the germline V gene, CDR1 is MDHEN and CDR2 is SYDVKM. This CDR3 has 15 residues. The CDR3 DNA sequence: TGTGCCGCAATTCGACGGGGGGAATTAGGTCAGCCCCAGCATTTT. Its protein product is CAAIRRGELGQPQHF.

V is TRBV30 and J is TRBJ1-4; D uncertain. Looked up from germline, CDR1 is GTSNPN and CDR2 is SVGIG (reference sequence). The CDR3 consists of 11 residues. Trimming pared 4 bases from V and 4 bases from J, leaving 4 bases between. CDR3 DNA sequence: TGTGCCTGGAACCATAATGAAAAACTGTTTTTT. Protein: CAWNHNEKLFF.

The V and J genes are TRBV19 and TRBJ1-5; D not resolved. Trimming stripped 0 bases from V and 2 bases from J, with 17 bases between. CDR1 and CDR2 from the germline V gene are LNHDA and SQIVND (reference sequence). This CDR3 is 18 amino acids long. CDR3 residues: CASSIDGPGSSGNQPQHF. The DNA for the CDR3 is TGTGCCAGTAGTATAGACGGGCCCGGGTCTTCGGGCAATCAGCCCCAGCATTTT.

The rearrangement links TRBV5-4 to TRBJ1-2; D is ambiguous. CDR3 length: 15 amino acids. Germline-derived CDR1 and CDR2 are SGHNT and YYREEE (reference sequence). V was trimmed by 0 bases and J by 3 bases, leaving 12 bases between them. The CDR3 region is CASSLDRAGDYGYTF. CDR3 DNA: TGTGCCAGCAGCTTGGATAGGGCCGGGGACTATGGCTACACCTTC.

The V call is TRBV18, the J call TRBJ2-7; TRBD1 agrees at 7 bases. This CDR3 has 15 residues. Trimming at V came to 3 bases and at J to 3 bases, leaving 8 bases not matched to a gene. Per the germline V gene, CDR1 is KGHSH and CDR2 is LQKENI. The CDR3 protein is CASSPVQGKGYEQYF. CDR3 coding DNA: TGTGCCAGCTCACCGGTACAGGGGAAAGGCTACGAGCAGTACTTC.

The chain couples TRBV18 to TRBJ1-2; D is uncertain. The CDR3 length is 14 residues. CDR1 is KGHSH, CDR2 LQKENI, per germline. V lost 5 bases and J 8 bases, leaving 18 bases between the germline ends. CDR3 sequence: CASSKDGLQNGYTF. CDR3 DNA sequence: TGTGCCAGCTCAAAAGACGGGTTACAAAACGGCTACACCTTC.

The genes are TRBV28 and TRBJ2-3; TRBD2 matches at 14 bases. The germline CDR1 and CDR2 sequences are MDHEN and SYDVKM. Trimming at V came to 5 bases and at J to 2 bases, leaving 12 bases not matched to a gene. The CDR3 contains 19 residues. CDR3 DNA sequence: TGTGCCAGCAGTCAGACCGCCGGACTAGCGGGGGGCAACACAGATACGCAGTATTTT. Translated: CASSQTAGLAGGNTDTQYF.

The chain joins TRBV11-2 to TRBJ2-7; 7 nucleotides agree with TRBD1. The CDR3 sequence is 15 residues long. CDR1 is SGHAT and CDR2 is FQNNGV in the germline V gene. Losses at the gene ends were 5 bases for V and 2 bases for J; bases not matched to a gene: 9. CDR3 in DNA: TGTGCCAGCAGCACAACGCGACAGGGCCCCTACGAGCAGTACTTC. Protein product: CASSTTRQGPYEQYF.

V gene TRBV7-6 combines with J gene TRBJ2-2; D perhaps matches TRBD2 (7 bases). Trimming left V 2 bases short and J 6 bases short, with 19 bases between. This CDR3 comprises 17 residues. Germline CDR1 and CDR2: SGHVS and FNYEAQ. The CDR3 nucleotides are TGTGCCAGCAGCTTACCAGTAGGGGGGGGCCGAGCCGGGGAGCTGTTTTTT. It codes for CASSLPVGGGRAGELFF.

The chain links TRBV7-2 to TRBJ2-3, with D uncertain. The germline V gene has CDR1 SGHTA and CDR2 FQGNSA. Trimming pared 4 bases from V and 6 bases from J, leaving 11 bases between. This CDR3 comprises 13 residues. The CDR3 spells CASSSRVRDTQYF. CDR3 nucleotide sequence: TGTGCCAGCAGCTCCCGCGTGCGGGATACGCAGTATTTT.

This clone was observed a few times. The chain recombines TRBV6-5 with TRBJ1-1; the D gene is possibly TRBD1 (6 bases). The CDR3 has 13 residues. Trimming shortened V by 4 bases and J by 5 bases, and 11 bases separated the two germline ends. Germline V gene lookup returns CDR1 MNHEY and CDR2 SVGAGI. The CDR3 region has the DNA TGTGCCAGCAGTTCCGACAGGTCTACTGAAGCTTTCTTT. Amino acids: CASSSDRSTEAFF.

Only one count was recorded for this clone. This chain links TRBV20-1 with TRBJ1-2; TRBD1 matches at 7 bases. The CDR3 is 13 amino acids. The ends lost 3 bases at V and 4 bases at J; junction bases unmatched: 5. The germline V gene has CDR1 DFQATT and CDR2 SNEGSKA (reference sequence). Here the CDR3 reads CSASHPGGYGYTF. CDR3 in DNA: TGCAGTGCTAGTCACCCAGGGGGCTATGGCTACACCTTC.

V and J are TRBV12-3 or TRBV12-4 and TRBJ2-5; tentative D call: TRBD1 (5 bases). The CDR3 runs to 12 residues. V dropped 7 bases and J dropped 3 bases, with 9 bases sitting between them. CDR3 amino acids: CASMQTEETQYF. Written as DNA, the CDR3 is TGTGCCAGCATGCAGACAGAAGAGACCCAGTACTTC.

This chain joins TRBV3-1 (or the pseudogene TRBV3-2) and TRBJ1-6, with 9 positions matching TRBD1. This CDR3 is 16 amino acids long. Germline V gene lookup returns CDR1 LGHDT and CDR2 YNNKEL (reference sequence). Trimming at V came to 1 base and at J to 5 bases, leaving 3 bases not matched to a gene. The CDR3 loop reads CASSQGGQGNNSPLHF. The CDR3 nucleotides read TGTGCCAGCAGCCAAGGGGGACAGGGTAATAATTCACCCCTCCACTTT.

The chain employs TRBV5-1 and TRBJ1-4; D uncertain. V was cut by 0 bases and J by 2 bases, with 8 bases left in between. The CDR3 covers 15 residues. Germline values: CDR1 SGHRS, CDR2 YFSETQ. CDR3 sequence reads: CASSLGGITNEKLFF. The DNA for the CDR3 is TGCGCCAGCAGCTTGGGAGGGATTACTAATGAAAAACTGTTTTTT.

This clone was counted between two and nine times. The V and J genes are TRBV6-5 and TRBJ1-6, with D possibly matching TRBD1 (6 bases). The CDR3 spans 12 residues. V was pared by 11 bases and J by 5 bases, with 10 bases between. From germline, CDR1 is MNHEY and CDR2 SVGAGI. CDR3 region: CAGRDNNSPLHF. As DNA, the CDR3 is TGTGCCGGCCGGGACAATAATTCACCCCTCCACTTT.

This chain links TRBV19 with TRBJ1-1, with a weak D call TRBD1 (5 bases). CDR3 length equals 11 residues. Trimming pared 3 bases from V and 11 bases from J, leaving 10 bases between. CDR1 and CDR2 from the germline V gene are LNHDA and SQIVND (reference sequence). CDR3 sequence reads: CASSIGGQAFF. DNA for the CDR3: TGTGCCAGTAGTATCGGGGGTCAGGCTTTCTTT.

This sequence joins TRBV5-4 and TRBJ2-5, with 15 bases lining up with TRBD2. Germline CDR1 is SGHNT and CDR2 is YYREEE (reference sequence). Trimming at V came to 2 bases and at J to 5 bases, leaving 7 bases not matched to a gene. CDR3 size: 17 residues. The CDR3: CASSFGLAGGQWETQYF. CDR3 sequence (DNA): TGTGCCAGCAGCTTTGGACTAGCGGGGGGGCAGTGGGAGACCCAGTACTTC.

The V call is TRBV11-2, the J call TRBJ2-3, with D unclear. Trimming removed 5 bases at V and 0 bases at J, with 6 bases between. The germline V gene has CDR1 SGHAT and CDR2 FQNNGV. This CDR3 comprises 13 residues. The CDR3 DNA sequence: TGTGCCAGCAGCCCACACAGCACAGATACGCAGTATTTT. This codes for CASSPHSTDTQYF.

V gene TRBV5-5 combines with J gene TRBJ1-4; possible D gene TRBD1, 5 bases. The CDR3 length is 11 residues. V lost 3 bases to trimming and J lost 8 bases, with 5 bases between them. Germline lookup yields CDR1 SGHKS and CDR2 YYEKEE (reference sequence). The CDR3 sequence: CASSSGEKLFF. For the CDR3, the DNA is TGTGCCAGCAGCTCAGGGGAAAAACTGTTTTTT.

In this sample, this clone turned up once. The chain links TRBV6-2 or TRBV6-3 to TRBJ1-2; D is ambiguous. Trimming removed 2 bases from V and 5 bases from J, with 12 bases in between. Germline V gene sequence: CDR1 MNHEY, CDR2 SVGEGT. CDR3 size: 14 residues. The CDR3 nucleotides are TGTGCCAGCAGTTACGGTTCCGGGATATATGGCTACACCTTC. Protein sequence: CASSYGSGIYGYTF.

The chain links TRBV11-2 to TRBJ2-2; D call uncertain. The CDR3 loop spans 12 amino acids. V lost 5 bases and J lost 6, with 7 bases in between. Germline CDR1 and CDR2: SGHAT and FQNNGV. DNA for the CDR3: TGTGCCAGCAGCCGGGTGGCCGGGGAGCTGTTTTTT. Translation: CASSRVAGELFF.

A single count supports this clone. V usage is TRBV7-2 and J usage is TRBJ2-1; 7 bases agree with TRBD2. Germline V gene sequence: CDR1 SGHTA, CDR2 FQGNSA. Trimming took 5 bases from V and 0 from J; bases not matched to a gene: 7. CDR3 length: 16 residues. CDR3 region: CASSQGWGGSYNEQFF. The CDR3 DNA reads TGTGCCAGCAGCCAAGGCTGGGGGGGCTCCTACAATGAGCAGTTCTTC.

This chain links TRBV19 with TRBJ2-1, with TRBD1 matching 8 bases. The V and J ends lost 6 bases and 6 bases, in that order; junction bases with no gene match: 4. From germline, CDR1 is LNHDA and CDR2 SQIVND (reference sequence). The CDR3 covers 13 residues. CDR3 loop: CASSGQGVNEQFF. DNA for the CDR3: TGTGCCAGTAGCGGACAGGGAGTCAATGAGCAGTTCTTC. Full variable domain (outside the CDR3, taken from reference TRBV19 and TRBJ2-1): DGGITQSPKYLFRKEGQNVTLSCEQNLNHDAMYWYRQDPGQGLRLIYYSQIVNDFQKGDIAEGYSVSREKKESFPLTVTSAQKNPTAFYLCASSGQGVNEQFFGPGTRLTVL.

The V and J genes are TRBV4-1 and TRBJ1-4; D might be TRBD1 (6 bases). Germline assignment: CDR1 MGHRA and CDR2 YSYEKL. Trimming pared 0 bases from V and 4 bases from J, leaving 15 bases between. The CDR3 is 17 residues long. The CDR3 reads CASSQETRQVFNEKLFF. The CDR3 DNA reads TGCGCCAGCAGCCAAGAAACGAGACAGGTCTTTAATGAAAAACTGTTTTTT.

V is TRBV7-9 and J is TRBJ1-1; D perhaps matches TRBD1 (5 bases). The germline V gene encodes CDR1 SEHNR and CDR2 FQNEAQ (reference sequence). The germline V and J ends were trimmed by 6 bases and 5 bases, with 13 bases remaining between them. CDR3 length: 13 amino acids. CDR3 region: CASSQPGTTEAFF. The CDR3 DNA sequence: TGTGCCAGCAGTCAACCAGGGACGACTGAAGCTTTCTTT.

V is TRBV2 and J is TRBJ2-3; the match to TRBD1 covers 9 bases. CDR1 and CDR2 (germline): SNHLY, FYNNEI. Germline trimming cut 6 bases from V and 4 bases from J; bases unmatched to any gene: 5. CDR3 length: 14 residues. CDR3 DNA: TGTGCCAGCAGAATAACAGGGGGCGCAGATACGCAGTATTTT. Protein product: CASRITGGADTQYF.

The genes are TRBV6-5 and TRBJ2-7; TRBD1 agrees at 7 bases. V dropped 11 bases and J dropped 5; count of bases not matched to a gene: 6. This CDR3 is built from 11 residues. Germline V gives CDR1 MNHEY, CDR2 SVGAGI. The CDR3 spells CAGGQVNEQYF. CDR3 bases: TGTGCCGGTGGACAGGTCAACGAGCAGTACTTC.

The chain combines TRBV7-8 with TRBJ2-3, with TRBD2 matching 7 bases. J lost 5 bases, V lost 1 base, and 3 bases had no gene match. Germline CDR1 is SGHVS and CDR2 is FQNEAQ. The CDR3 contains 14 residues. The CDR3 spells CASSLGSGGDTQYF. The CDR3 nucleotides are TGTGCCAGCAGCTTAGGATCGGGAGGAGATACGCAGTATTTT.

This clone was counted once. The chain combines TRBV7-9 with TRBJ1-2; D may be TRBD1 (6 bases). The CDR3 has 14 residues. The ends were cut back, 5 bases at V and 7 bases at J, with 17 bases in the middle. The V gene's germline CDR1 is SEHNR and CDR2 FQNEAQ (reference sequence). CDR3 sequence (DNA): TGTGCCAGCAGCCTCGGGGGGGGGCTTGGTGGCTACACCTTC. Protein: CASSLGGGLGGYTF.